Listed here is a single TCR beta chain. Its antigen is unidentified. These data originate in a study of shared clonotypes between healthy human individuals. As for the study in general: The cohort comprised a couple of women and a few men. Their ages spanned 18 to 49 years.

From CD4+ cells came CD45RA+ naive and CD45RA-negative memory subsets. Study results and caveats: Four donors held approximately 5% of naive CD4 clonotypes in common.

The J segment lost 2 bases and the V segment lost 10 bases, leaving 10 bases of the junction unmatched. The CDR3 is 15 amino acids. Germline loops: CDR1 SNHLY, CDR2 FYNNEI. Several immunoSEQ plates held equal portions of the genomic DNA taken from each subset. TCRdb keeps only in-frame clones here, not all; method: immunoSEQ multiplex PCR. The sample has a few million clones; roughly 95% are singletons. This chain connects TRBV2 to TRBJ2-4, with 8 bases aligning to TRBD1. The sequence came from a man between 18 and 35 years old in good health. The sequenced sample was naive CD4+ T cells sorted from blood. The subset here: CD45RA+ positively selected. In DNA form, the CDR3 reads TGTGCCACCGAGACAGGGGCCCTTTCCAAAAACATTCAGTACTTC. It yields the protein CATETGALSKNIQYF.